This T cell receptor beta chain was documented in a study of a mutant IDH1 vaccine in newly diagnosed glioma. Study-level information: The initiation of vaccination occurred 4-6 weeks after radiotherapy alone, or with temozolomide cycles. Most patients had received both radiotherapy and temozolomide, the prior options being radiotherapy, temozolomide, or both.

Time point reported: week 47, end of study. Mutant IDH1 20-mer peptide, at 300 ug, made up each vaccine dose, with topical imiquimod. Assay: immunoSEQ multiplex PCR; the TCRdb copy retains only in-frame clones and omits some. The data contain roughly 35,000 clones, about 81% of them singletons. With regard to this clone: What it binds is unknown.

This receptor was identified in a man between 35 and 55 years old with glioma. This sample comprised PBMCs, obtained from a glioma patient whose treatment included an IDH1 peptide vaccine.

The CDR3 DNA sequence: TGTGCCAGCAGCGTTGGGACTAGCGGGAGCTACGAGCAGTACTTC. This translates into CASSVGTSGSYEQYF. This chain connects TRBV9 to TRBJ2-7; 14 bases line up with TRBD2. V gave up 2 bases and J gave up 3 bases; unmatched junction bases: 1. Per the germline V gene, CDR1 is SGDLS and CDR2 is YYNGEE. The CDR3 loop spans 15 amino acids.